A selection of T cell receptor beta chains follows, all from one sample in a study of T cell responses to AZD1222 COVID-19 vaccine. Data came from immunoSEQ multiplex PCR; TCRdb stores just in-frame clones and leaves some out. The sample lists about 110,000 clones; 92% were seen once. The sample consisted of peripheral blood, taken on day 0 of AZD1222 vaccination. Receptors originate from an adult in good health. The conserved cysteine and the conserved F or W are not part of the CDR3 here.

TRBV2 | ASSTSGRNTEAF
TRBV28 | ASSPIRTGELF
TRBV28 | ASSLWEGKSYEQY
TRBV27 | ASSRTTGGGRYEQY
TRBV7-2 | ASSLDQGPYGYT
TRBV19 | ASSIDTSSYEQY
TRBV7-9 | ASSLVSGGENEQF
TRBV11-2 | ASSIGRGVIVEKLF
TRBV19 | ASSWGSGNEQF
TRBV27 | ASRGGAYGYT
TRBV11-2 | ASSFSIAAGPRLNTEAF
TRBV19 | ASSTTGGHTYEQY
TRBV28 | ASSLWVGQPIRGYT
TRBV19 | ASRGTSTPYEQY
TRBV12-3/TRBV12-4 | ASTLGGTEAF
TRBV27 | ASTPSPGTYGYT
TRBV2 | ASSSGGEQF
TRBV7-9 | ASTQDLGETQY
TRBV19 | ASSIGQGRANYGYT
TRBV5-1 | ASSLVGDSLTGELF
TRBV7-8 | ASSSWTAQIWQY
TRBV7-9 | ASGGVGKTEAF
TRBV6-5 | ASSETSYNEQF
TRBV4-1 | ASSQDPGQNNQPQH
TRBV15 | ATSSLAGAGGPYEQF
TRBV5-4 | ASSSPSRNEQF
TRBV5-1 | ASSPDGGHYEQY
TRBV11-2 | ASSSGRWNTEAF
TRBV21-1 | ASSKGFGEPSSYNEQF
TRBV12-3/TRBV12-4 | ASRGTANTEAF
TRBV15 | ATSRGFAPYEQY
TRBV5-5 | ASRPGQGSYEQY
TRBV29-1 | SASSGTGIADTQY
TRBV6-5 | ASKGSLAVYNEQF
TRBV4-1 | ASRPGFSTDTQY
TRBV30 | AWSIGLAGVETQY
TRBV5-1 | ASSLGIERGSYEQY
TRBV28 | ASSPGPYSPLH
TRBV5-5 | ASSLVMGGNYGYT
TRBV9 | ASSEAGGPYNEQF
TRBV28 | ASSFRETPWITIY
TRBV6-1 | ASSEEGLSNQPQH
TRBV19 | ASSAGTGAYEQY
TRBV19 | ASMGSNQPQH
TRBV14 | ASSPHRNLNSPLH
TRBV12-5 | ASGLGLNTEAF
TRBV30 | AWSNRDFYSPLH
TRBV10-3 | AISEPGQTYEQY
TRBV28 | ASSYSRIGTPSSYEQY
TRBV18 | ASSPPLGEEQY
TRBV11-1 | ASSWGGRTYEQY
TRBV24-1 | ATSDLNRGVGYT
TRBV12-3/TRBV12-4 | ASSRDGSTEAF